This TCR beta chain was recovered during a study of T cell responses to AZD1222 COVID-19 vaccine. Remarks on this clone: No antigen is known for it. In the same sample, other DNA sequences code for this CDR3.

Only in-frame clones appear in the TCRdb table, and some are missing; sequencing was by immunoSEQ multiplex PCR. The sample has 100,000 to 150,000 clones; roughly 92% are singletons. CDR3 length equals 14 residues. Germline V CDR1 and CDR2: LGHDT, YNNKEL (reference sequence). Germline trimming cut 1 base from V and 5 bases from J; bases unmatched to any gene: 4. Notes on the study in general: Sampling that yielded the repertoires occurred only after the peak T cell response. In a largely white British group with more females than males, clonal diversity was possibly underestimated. Two AZD1222 administrations were followed by greater Spike-specific TCR breadth and depth.

V and J are TRBV3-1 (or the pseudogene TRBV3-2) and TRBJ1-2; TRBD1 matches at 7 bases. Source: peripheral blood, taken on day 0 of AZD1222 vaccination. The sequence came from an adult in good health. The CDR3 reads CASSQVGTAYGYTF. Written as DNA, the CDR3 is TGTGCCAGCAGCCAAGTTGGGACAGCTTATGGCTACACCTTC.